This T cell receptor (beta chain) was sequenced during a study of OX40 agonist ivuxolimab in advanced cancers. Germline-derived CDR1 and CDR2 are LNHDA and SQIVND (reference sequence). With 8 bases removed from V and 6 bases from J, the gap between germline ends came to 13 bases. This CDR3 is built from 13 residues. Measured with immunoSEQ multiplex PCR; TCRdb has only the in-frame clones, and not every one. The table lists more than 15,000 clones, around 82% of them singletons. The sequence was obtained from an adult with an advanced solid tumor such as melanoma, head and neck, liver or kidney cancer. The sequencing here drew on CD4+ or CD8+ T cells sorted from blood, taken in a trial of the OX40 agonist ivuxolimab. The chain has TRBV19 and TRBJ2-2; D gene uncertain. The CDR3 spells CASHLGSAGELFF. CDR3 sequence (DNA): TGTGCCAGTCACTTGGGCTCCGCCGGGGAGCTGTTTTTT.